These T cell receptor beta chains were read from a single sample in a study of cytomegalovirus exposure and HLA in healthy donors. Sequencing used immunoSEQ multiplex PCR; TCRdb keeps in-frame clones, though not all of them. The sample has 100,000 to 150,000 clones, around 80% seen once; the top ten hold 5.3%. The specimen was PBMCs. These receptors were obtained from a man aged 25-45 years in good health and CMV-seronegative. CDR3s include the opening cysteine and the closing phenylalanine or tryptophan. The order of the fields is CDR3 DNA, CDR3 protein, D gene, J gene, clone size, V gene. The D gene is left open where the match is weak. Expanded clones are given a class, and other clones once, few, many or no size at all.

CDR3 DNA: TGCGCCAGCAGCTCGGGACAGGGGGCGGACACTGAAGCTTTCTTT
CDR3 protein: CASSSGQGADTEAFF
D gene: TRBD1
J gene: TRBJ1-1
clone size: -
V gene: TRBV5-1

CDR3 DNA: TGTGCCAGCAGCTTCGGCAGGGATAGCAATCAGCCCCAGCATTTT
CDR3 protein: CASSFGRDSNQPQHF
D gene: -
J gene: TRBJ1-5
clone size: once
V gene: TRBV5-5

CDR3 DNA: TGTGCCAGCAGCGTCAGGGTGAACACTGAAGCTTTCTTT
CDR3 protein: CASSVRVNTEAFF
D gene: -
J gene: TRBJ1-1
clone size: -
V gene: TRBV7-2

CDR3 DNA: TGCAGCGTGACAGGGGGATGGGACACTGAAGCTTTCTTT
CDR3 protein: CSVTGGWDTEAFF
D gene: TRBD1
J gene: TRBJ1-1
clone size: -
V gene: TRBV29-1

CDR3 DNA: TGTGCCAGCAGCTCCTTAGCGGGGGGGTTGGAGACCCAGTACTTC
CDR3 protein: CASSSLAGGLETQYF
D gene: TRBD2
J gene: TRBJ2-5
clone size: -
V gene: TRBV7-9

CDR3 DNA: TGTGCCAGCAGCTTCAGGACAGGAGGAATCTACGAGCAGTACTTC
CDR3 protein: CASSFRTGGIYEQYF
D gene: TRBD1
J gene: TRBJ2-7
clone size: -
V gene: TRBV11-2

CDR3 DNA: TGTGCCAGTAGTCGGGTGGACAGGGGCAGTGAGACCCAGTACTTC
CDR3 protein: CASSRVDRGSETQYF
D gene: TRBD1
J gene: TRBJ2-5
clone size: few
V gene: TRBV19

CDR3 DNA: TGCAGTGTCGGCGACTTGGGCTACACCTTC
CDR3 protein: CSVGDLGYTF
D gene: -
J gene: TRBJ1-2
clone size: -
V gene: TRBV20-1

CDR3 DNA: TGTGCCAGCAGCTCGATCGGACAGGGATACTCCTACAATGAGCAGTTCTTC
CDR3 protein: CASSSIGQGYSYNEQFF
D gene: TRBD1
J gene: TRBJ2-1
clone size: -
V gene: TRBV5-5

CDR3 DNA: TGTGCCAGTAGTATCGCCGGGACAGGGACCTACGAGCAGTACTTC
CDR3 protein: CASSIAGTGTYEQYF
D gene: TRBD1
J gene: TRBJ2-7
clone size: once
V gene: TRBV19

CDR3 DNA: TGTGCCAGCAGCGTAGCCCCCAGGGCGGAAGGGGCCAACGTCCTGACTTTC
CDR3 protein: CASSVAPRAEGANVLTF
D gene: -
J gene: TRBJ2-6
clone size: -
V gene: TRBV9

CDR3 DNA: TGCGCCAGCAGCGGAGGGACAGGGCGGTCGGACTATGGCTACACCTTC
CDR3 protein: CASSGGTGRSDYGYTF
D gene: TRBD1
J gene: TRBJ1-2
clone size: -
V gene: TRBV5-1

CDR3 DNA: TGTGCCAGTAGCCCCCTACGGACAGGTTTTTTTGAGCAGTTCTTC
CDR3 protein: CASSPLRTGFFEQFF
D gene: TRBD1
J gene: TRBJ2-1
clone size: -
V gene: TRBV19

CDR3 DNA: TGTGCCAGCAAATTACAGACAGGCATGAACACTGAAGCTTTCTTT
CDR3 protein: CASKLQTGMNTEAFF
D gene: -
J gene: TRBJ1-1
clone size: few
V gene: TRBV6-5

CDR3 DNA: TGTGCCAGTAGCACCGGGGACAGGGGGAATTCACCCCTCCACTTT
CDR3 protein: CASSTGDRGNSPLHF
D gene: TRBD1
J gene: TRBJ1-6
clone size: -
V gene: TRBV19

CDR3 DNA: TGTGCCAGCAGCTTAGACTCTAGCGCGGTCTACAATGAGCAGTTCTTC
CDR3 protein: CASSLDSSAVYNEQFF
D gene: -
J gene: TRBJ2-1
clone size: -
V gene: TRBV27

CDR3 DNA: TGTGCCAGCAGTCCAACCCCAGGGACAGGGATCCACGAGCAGTACTTC
CDR3 protein: CASSPTPGTGIHEQYF
D gene: TRBD1
J gene: TRBJ2-7
clone size: -
V gene: TRBV27

CDR3 DNA: TGTGCCAGCAGCCAAGATAGAGGGGGCAGAGATGGCTACACCTTC
CDR3 protein: CASSQDRGGRDGYTF
D gene: TRBD1
J gene: TRBJ1-2
clone size: -
V gene: TRBV4-2

CDR3 DNA: TGTGCCAGTCGCGGGGTATACGAGCAGTACTTC
CDR3 protein: CASRGVYEQYF
D gene: -
J gene: TRBJ2-7
clone size: -
V gene: TRBV19

CDR3 DNA: TGCAGCGGAGGCGGGAGGTACACCGGGGAGCTGTTTTTT
CDR3 protein: CSGGGRYTGELFF
D gene: TRBD2
J gene: TRBJ2-2
clone size: -
V gene: TRBV29-1

CDR3 DNA: TGCGCCAGCAGCTTGTCTGGATGGGGGCACAATGAGCAGTTCTTC
CDR3 protein: CASSLSGWGHNEQFF
D gene: -
J gene: TRBJ2-1
clone size: -
V gene: TRBV5-1

CDR3 DNA: TGTGCCAGCAGCGCCGAAGGGAGACAGGGCTCTGGCTACACCTTC
CDR3 protein: CASSAEGRQGSGYTF
D gene: TRBD1
J gene: TRBJ1-2
clone size: -
V gene: TRBV9

CDR3 DNA: TGTGCCAGCAGCCTCCGGGACAGGGGGAGCACAGATACGCAGTATTTT
CDR3 protein: CASSLRDRGSTDTQYF
D gene: TRBD1
J gene: TRBJ2-3
clone size: once
V gene: TRBV5-4

CDR3 DNA: TGTGCCAGCAGCGGGGGACAGGCCTACGAGCAGTACTTC
CDR3 protein: CASSGGQAYEQYF
D gene: TRBD1
J gene: TRBJ2-7
clone size: -
V gene: TRBV5-6

CDR3 DNA: TGCGCCAGCAGCCGACAGGTCGGAAACACCATATATTTT
CDR3 protein: CASSRQVGNTIYF
D gene: -
J gene: TRBJ1-3
clone size: -
V gene: TRBV4-3

CDR3 DNA: TGTGCCAGCCTTATAAGGACAGTCTGTCAGCCCCAGCATTTT
CDR3 protein: CASLIRTVCQPQHF
D gene: -
J gene: TRBJ1-5
clone size: once
V gene: TRBV5-7

CDR3 DNA: TGTGCCAGCAGTTTGGAAGGACAAGGCTACAATGAGCAGTTCTTC
CDR3 protein: CASSLEGQGYNEQFF
D gene: -
J gene: TRBJ2-1
clone size: -
V gene: TRBV27

CDR3 DNA: TGTGCCAGCAGCGCCGACAACTACGAGCAGTACTTC
CDR3 protein: CASSADNYEQYF
D gene: -
J gene: TRBJ2-7
clone size: -
V gene: TRBV7-2

CDR3 DNA: TGTGCCAGCTCACCGGGCCAGGACACTGAAGCTTTCTTT
CDR3 protein: CASSPGQDTEAFF
D gene: -
J gene: TRBJ1-1
clone size: -
V gene: TRBV18

CDR3 DNA: TGTGCCAGTAAAGCACAGGGCCGCTATGGCTACACCTTC
CDR3 protein: CASKAQGRYGYTF
D gene: -
J gene: TRBJ1-2
clone size: -
V gene: TRBV19

CDR3 DNA: TGTGCCAGCAGCTTAGGTCCCGTTGAGAGGCAGTACTTC
CDR3 protein: CASSLGPVERQYF
D gene: -
J gene: TRBJ2-7
clone size: -
V gene: TRBV11-3

CDR3 DNA: TGTGCCAGCTCACTCGGGACAGGGATGTTCTATGGCTACACCTTC
CDR3 protein: CASSLGTGMFYGYTF
D gene: TRBD1
J gene: TRBJ1-2
clone size: -
V gene: TRBV18

CDR3 DNA: TGTGCCAGCAGCCAAGAACACGACTCCTACGAGCAGTACTTC
CDR3 protein: CASSQEHDSYEQYF
D gene: -
J gene: TRBJ2-7
clone size: once
V gene: TRBV4-2

CDR3 DNA: TGCAGCGTAGACCTCGGACAGGGCTACTACAATGAGCAGTTCTTC
CDR3 protein: CSVDLGQGYYNEQFF
D gene: TRBD1
J gene: TRBJ2-1
clone size: -
V gene: TRBV29-1

CDR3 DNA: TGTGCCAGCAGGGCTGACAGGGGCAATCAGCCCCAGCATTTT
CDR3 protein: CASRADRGNQPQHF
D gene: TRBD1
J gene: TRBJ1-5
clone size: once
V gene: TRBV2

CDR3 DNA: TGTGCCACCAGCCTTCAGGGGAATCAGCCCCAGCATTTT
CDR3 protein: CATSLQGNQPQHF
D gene: -
J gene: TRBJ1-5
clone size: -
V gene: TRBV15

CDR3 DNA: TGTGCCAGCAGCCTCCGGGATCTCGAAGAAAAACTGTTTTTT
CDR3 protein: CASSLRDLEEKLFF
D gene: -
J gene: TRBJ1-4
clone size: -
V gene: TRBV5-6

CDR3 DNA: TGTGCCAGCAGTTCACTACCCCTGTCAGATGTCTCCGAGCAGTACTTC
CDR3 protein: CASSSLPLSDVSEQYF
D gene: -
J gene: TRBJ2-7
clone size: once
V gene: TRBV6-5

CDR3 DNA: TGTGCCAGCAGTTCCTTCGGGAACAATCAGCCCCAGCATTTT
CDR3 protein: CASSSFGNNQPQHF
D gene: -
J gene: TRBJ1-5
clone size: -
V gene: TRBV6-5

CDR3 DNA: TGTGCCAGCTCACCACTCACAGGGATGGGTTCACCCCTCCACTTT
CDR3 protein: CASSPLTGMGSPLHF
D gene: -
J gene: TRBJ1-6
clone size: -
V gene: TRBV18

CDR3 DNA: TGCAGCGCCCTCATGACTAGCGGGTATACGAGCTCCTACAATGAGCAGTTCTTC
CDR3 protein: CSALMTSGYTSSYNEQFF
D gene: TRBD2
J gene: TRBJ2-1
clone size: -
V gene: TRBV29-1

CDR3 DNA: TGTGCCAGCAGCGATCGACTAGTGAACACCGGGGAGCTGTTTTTT
CDR3 protein: CASSDRLVNTGELFF
D gene: -
J gene: TRBJ2-2
clone size: -
V gene: TRBV7-9

CDR3 DNA: TGTGCCAGCAGCCGAAGCCCAGGGACCTACAATGAGCAGTTCTTC
CDR3 protein: CASSRSPGTYNEQFF
D gene: -
J gene: TRBJ2-1
clone size: -
V gene: TRBV7-2

CDR3 DNA: TGTGCCAGCTCACCGCCCGAGTCCTATACGCAGTATTTT
CDR3 protein: CASSPPESYTQYF
D gene: -
J gene: TRBJ2-3
clone size: -
V gene: TRBV18

CDR3 DNA: TGTGCCAGCAGTTCCAATGGCTACACCTTC
CDR3 protein: CASSSNGYTF
D gene: -
J gene: TRBJ1-2
clone size: few
V gene: TRBV6-6